Detailed here is one TCR beta chain. This clone is medium-sized (0.01 to 0.1%). The clone's antigen remains unknown. No much larger clone is present one base from it, and per-base qualities are unavailable. Other DNA sequences in the same sample also yield this CDR3. The cohort was made up of hundreds of healthy bone marrow donors. At the time of sampling, every cohort member was nominally healthy, though immune exposures that went unrecorded were likely present. The donor tested CMV seropositive, placing the donor among the 250 to 300 seropositive members of the cohort. Every donor gave a peripheral blood sample, and the peripheral blood mononuclear cells from that sample were used for TCR beta sequencing. Genomic DNA was extracted from the blood cell samples with the Qiagen DNeasy Blood Extraction Kit. This record belongs to a study of cytomegalovirus exposure and HLA in healthy donors (dated 2017 in TCRdb). Background on the whole study: In an earlier analysis of under 600 of the donors, 276 Gb of sequence data and roughly 100 million unique TCR beta sequences from roughly 200 million T cells were reported. An early release covering some 640 HLA-typed donors comprised approximately 300 gigabases of sequencing data and approximately 85 million unique TCR sequences. Of the 300 to 500 genotyped donors, 80% to 90% were placed in the genetic ancestry cluster associated with self-reported Caucasian donors. The aim of the study was to test whether cataloging public T cell receptors could identify signatures of past pathogen exposure. The T cell repertoires of under 700 subjects were profiled by immunosequencing and related to cytomegalovirus serostatus. Besides the first cohort of 666 subjects, a separate validation cohort made up of 120 different subjects was used. High-throughput TCR immunosequencing, statistical association of individual TCRs with disease status, and machine learning were combined to predict cytomegalovirus infection status. To study patterns of TCR occurrence, a later analysis re-analyzed previously published TCR beta repertoires from under 750 donors and added high-resolution HLA genotyping. In the later analysis, no new phenotypic data were used to find candidate immune exposures; instead, reliance was placed on TCR beta sequences and their occurrence across donors. An earlier analysis of around 640 of the donors used high-throughput TCR beta sequencing to judge whether each TCR beta V gene segment behaved as functional or pseudogenic. Alongside the repertoire data, information on donor age, sex, ethnicity and CMV serostatus was compiled. In a later genetic analysis, genome-wide SNP genotypes for 398 of the 666 donors were used, and that subset was treated as a discovery cohort. All discovery cohort repertoires had been generated using a single sequencing platform. Both class I and class II loci were covered by HLA typing, at four-digit resolution. The number of typed donors differed by locus: roughly 629-630 for A, B, C, DRB1 and DQB1; 500 to 550 for DQA1; 600 to 610 for DPA1; and about 450 for DPB1. Roughly 5 DR-DQ haplotypes were handled as single units for association and clustering because linkage in the cohort was strong. On average, roughly 240,000 unique TCR beta nucleotide sequences were sequenced per donor among about 400 genotyped donors of the cohort, with roughly a sixth of those sequences being non-productive.

Libraries came from the immunoSEQ multiplex PCR assay. For the multiplex PCR, a mixture combining 60 forward primers for TCR Vbeta segments and 13 reverse primers for TCR Jbeta segments was used. Amplification of the CDR3 region of rearranged TCR beta genes was performed with a multiplex PCR assay on genomic DNA. The Illumina HiSeq System was used to sequence the amplified TCR beta libraries as 87-base-pair reads. From the authors' description of their analysis: Across the 600 to 700 repertoires, a later analysis counted approximately 83 million unique TCR beta chains, 8.5 million to 12 million of which were shared by at least two donors. To remove PCR and sequencing errors, raw reads were error-corrected and collapsed into unique sequences using a nearest-neighbor algorithm that merged closely related sequences. To assign V, D and J gene segments, CDR3 sequences were aligned to IMGT reference sequences. For a sequence to be retained, a match of at least six nucleotides was required to both a V gene segment and a J gene segment. A rearrangement was called productive if the CDR3 had no stop codons and remained in frame with V and J, and every other rearrangement was called non-productive. Following IMGT convention, CDR3 was defined as the stretch from the second conserved V-encoded cysteine up to the conserved J-encoded phenylalanine. Sequences without an unambiguous match to a single V gene segment were excluded from the earlier analysis of 450 to 650 of the donors. An earlier analysis of 500 to 700 of the donors classified V segments as functional when productive rearrangements were above 56.7% and as segregating when the standard deviation between donors was above 5%. A statistical classification framework was developed to diagnose cytomegalovirus status using the catalog of TCR beta chain sequences. A later analysis assigned V and J genes by comparing TCR nucleotide sequences with IMGT/GENE-DB human TR gene sequences. The TCRdist pipeline was used in a later analysis to assign CDR3 sequences and most-parsimonious VDJ recombination scenarios. In a later analysis, every TCR beta chain was defined by the combination of its CDR3 amino acid sequence and its V-gene family, and reads without a unique V-gene family were dropped. A later analysis removed 592 highly shared, low-generation-probability nucleotide sequences to deal with suspected cross-contamination and a sequencing artifact. For each public chain, a later analysis derived a clonal expansion index from normalized ranks of inferred template counts within each repertoire. Generation probabilities in a later analysis came from a VDJ recombination model fitted to out-of-frame rearrangements, and those results were checked against IGoR. In a later analysis, TCR-TCR, TCR-HLA and TCR-CMV co-occurrence was scored with hypergeometric tests, and a repertoire-size bias correction was applied to TCR pairs. In a later analysis, false discovery rates were estimated by permuting HLA or CMV assignments 20 times. A later analysis grouped co-occurring TCRs with DBSCAN, adding TCRdist sequence similarity when clustering within HLA-allele-positive subsets. For co-occurrence clustering, repertoires with fewer than 30,000 or more than 120,000 public chains were excluded, along with 5 or 6 repertoires with anomalous nucleotide sharing. The immuneACCESS repertoire file appears here via TCRdb, limited to in-frame rearrangements. These files lack a portion of the clones; in checked studies, under half of the deficit traces to unresolved V genes, and the cause of the others is not known. Clone size and the V and J calls come from that table; the DNA yielded D and trimming. This sample is represented by about 130,000 clones; about 74% of them were singletons. The ten largest clones capture approximately 4.3% of the sample.

On the study overall, not on this receptor specifically: V-gene and J-gene trimming of TCR beta chains was associated with a missense DCLRE1C variant in a later genetic analysis, and the association was replicated in an independent cohort. Across donors, most TCR sequences were observed very rarely, whereas some public TCRs were present in many individuals. Only TCR beta chains were sequenced in this cohort, and the absence of alpha or paired-chain data limited detectable features. A cluster of highly shared sequence variants was judged likely to be a technical artifact of the sequencing pipeline. In a later analysis, HLA-associated TCR beta chains were found to be more clonally expanded and to have lower generation probabilities than equally common non-associated chains. In a later genetic analysis, fewer N-insertions in productive TCRs were reported among donors in an Asian-associated ancestry cluster than the approximately 670-donor mean. The authors suggested that the approach could potentially be extended to other disease states and immunological phenotypes. The only immune exposure information available for the cohort was CMV serostatus. Broadly in line with IMGT annotations, most TCR beta V segments showed up in productive rearrangements about 87% or about 30% of the time in an earlier analysis of roughly 590 of the donors. A further reported finding was that TCR beta sequences accurately predicted the HLA-A and HLA-B alleles for most subjects in the first cohort. When HLA alleles, especially DR and DQ, strongly co-occurred, attributing TCR associations to individual alleles was difficult. At a false discovery rate of 0.05, a later analysis linked about 16,000 TCR beta sequences to specific HLA alleles. Linkage disequilibrium might explain the correlated functional status among segregating V segments, but an unknown experimental factor could not be excluded. According to a later analysis, parvovirus B19, influenza, CMV and Epstein-Barr virus appeared linked to several top co-occurrence clusters. Sequencing depth was assumed to be roughly uniform across donors in the presence/absence analyses, though that assumption may not hold. A total of 164 TCR beta chains were listed by the study as associated with cytomegalovirus. According to a later analysis, TCR association rates differed among HLA loci, with DRB1 alleles showing the most associated TCRs and HLA-C alleles showing the fewest. Some IMGT-functional V segments, including TRBV6-2 and TRBV6-3, could not be told apart with the 87-base-pair reads, so those segments were excluded. A later analysis found that most CMV-associated TCR beta chains appeared HLA-restricted, with HLA associations seemingly driven largely by CMV exposure. Because counts were too low, seventeen rarely observed V segments, including chromosome 9 orphons, were excluded from the earlier analysis of several hundred of the donors. In both the original and validation cohorts, the classifier was reported to diagnose cytomegalovirus status with high specificity and sensitivity. HLA typing was unavailable for some donors at each locus, so association tests used only the typed subset. Three of the identified cytomegalovirus-associated TCR beta chains were confirmed in vitro to be specific for cytomegalovirus antigens.

Germline trimming: 2 bases from V, 4 bases from J; junction bases outside gene matches: 1. From its cysteine to its phenylalanine, the CDR3 spans 15 amino acids. CDR3 DNA is the only sequence kept; it has 45 bases, read in frame from the first base. CDR1 and CDR2, looked up from the germline V gene, are MNHNS and SASEGT. The source material was PBMCs. This sequence was found in a man between 18 and 35 years old in good health and CMV-seropositive. This sequence uses TRBV6-1 and TRBJ2-3; 12 junctional bases match TRBD2. CDR3 sequence: CASSELAGGPDTQYF. The base sequence is TGTGCCAGCAGTGAACTAGCGGGGGGGCCAGATACGCAGTATTTT.